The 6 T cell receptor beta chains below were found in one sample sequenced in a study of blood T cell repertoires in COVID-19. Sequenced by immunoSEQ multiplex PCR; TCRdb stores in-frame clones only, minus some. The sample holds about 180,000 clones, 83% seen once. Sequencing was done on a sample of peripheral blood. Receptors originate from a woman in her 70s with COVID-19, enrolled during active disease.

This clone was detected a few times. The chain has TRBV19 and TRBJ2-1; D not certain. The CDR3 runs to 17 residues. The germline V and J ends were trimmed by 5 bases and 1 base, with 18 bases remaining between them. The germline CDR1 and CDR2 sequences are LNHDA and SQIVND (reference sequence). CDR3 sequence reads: CASSLTSARRSYNEQFF. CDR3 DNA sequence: TGTGCCAGTAGTCTAACGAGCGCCAGAAGGTCCTACAATGAGCAGTTCTTC.

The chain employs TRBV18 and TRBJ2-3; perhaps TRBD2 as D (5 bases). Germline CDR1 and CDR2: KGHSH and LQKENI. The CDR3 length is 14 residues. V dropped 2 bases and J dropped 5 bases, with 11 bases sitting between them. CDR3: CASSPTAARDTQYF. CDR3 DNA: TGTGCCAGCTCACCAACAGCGGCCAGAGATACGCAGTATTTT.

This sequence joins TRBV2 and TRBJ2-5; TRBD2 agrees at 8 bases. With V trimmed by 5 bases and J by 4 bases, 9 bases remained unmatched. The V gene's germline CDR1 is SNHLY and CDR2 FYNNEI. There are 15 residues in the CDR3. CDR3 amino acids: CASSFPGLGGETQYF. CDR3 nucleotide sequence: TGTGCCAGCAGTTTCCCGGGACTAGGGGGAGAGACCCAGTACTTC.

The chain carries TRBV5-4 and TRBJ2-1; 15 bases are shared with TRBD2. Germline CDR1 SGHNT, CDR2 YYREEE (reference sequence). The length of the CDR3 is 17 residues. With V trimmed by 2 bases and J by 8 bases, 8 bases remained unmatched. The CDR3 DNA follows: TGTGCCAGCAGCTTCGGGACTAGCGGGAGGCCCAAAGATGAGCAGTTCTTC. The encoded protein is CASSFGTSGRPKDEQFF.

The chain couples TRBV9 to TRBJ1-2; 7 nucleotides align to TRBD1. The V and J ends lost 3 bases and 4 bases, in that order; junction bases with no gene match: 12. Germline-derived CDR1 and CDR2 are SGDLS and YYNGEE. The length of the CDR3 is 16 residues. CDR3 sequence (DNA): TGTGCCAGCAGCGGTGTTAGACAGGGAATCTTCTATGGCTACACCTTC. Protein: CASSGVRQGIFYGYTF.

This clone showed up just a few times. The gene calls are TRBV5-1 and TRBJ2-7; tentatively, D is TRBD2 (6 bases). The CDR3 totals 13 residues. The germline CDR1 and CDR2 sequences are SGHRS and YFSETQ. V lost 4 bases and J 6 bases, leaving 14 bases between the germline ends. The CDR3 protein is CASSEFPEGEQYF. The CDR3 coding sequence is TGCGCCAGCAGCGAGTTCCCGGAGGGCGAGCAGTACTTC.